This TCR beta chain was recovered during a study of regulatory T cells in long-lasting Graves disease. Per the germline V gene, CDR1 is SGHAT and CDR2 is FQNNGV. This CDR3 has 12 amino acids. V lost 3 bases and J lost 4, with 6 bases in between. CDR3 regions were amplified by Arm-PCR using iRepertoire HTBI primers to build TCR beta libraries. TCRdb re-called the multiplex PCR reads through MiXCR, storing one row per CDR3 protein. The table lists 200,000 to 250,000 distinct CDR3 sequences, roughly a fifth of them singletons. This clonotype occurred many times. What it recognizes is unknown. General observations from the study: Persistent patients had a count of shared public clonotypes (2,741) that exceeded that of new patients (about 970). Newly diagnosed disease favored TRBV20-1 and TRBJ2-1 over persistent disease.

Time point meaning: newly diagnosed GD, antithyroid drugs for less than 3 months. The TCR library was prepared using RNA isolated from PBMCs. A further study also used this sample, focusing on T cells in Graves' hyperthyroidism and ophthalmopathy.

The receptor comes from a woman in her twenties or thirties with Graves disease. This rearrangement joins TRBV11-2 to TRBJ1-1, with D unclear. The material sequenced was peripheral blood mononuclear cells (PBMCs), taken at new diagnosis, from a patient treated with antithyroid drugs. As DNA, the CDR3 is TGTGCCAGCAGCTTCCGATCCACTGAAGCTTTCTTT. It specifies CASSFRSTEAFF. The full variable domain, with the rest looked up from reference TRBV11-2 and TRBJ1-1, is EAGVAQSPRYKIIEKRQSVAFWCNPISGHATLYWYQQILGQGPKLLIQFQNNGVVDDSQLPKDRFSAERLKGVDSTLKIQPAKLEDSAVYLCASSFRSTEAFFGQGTRLTVV.